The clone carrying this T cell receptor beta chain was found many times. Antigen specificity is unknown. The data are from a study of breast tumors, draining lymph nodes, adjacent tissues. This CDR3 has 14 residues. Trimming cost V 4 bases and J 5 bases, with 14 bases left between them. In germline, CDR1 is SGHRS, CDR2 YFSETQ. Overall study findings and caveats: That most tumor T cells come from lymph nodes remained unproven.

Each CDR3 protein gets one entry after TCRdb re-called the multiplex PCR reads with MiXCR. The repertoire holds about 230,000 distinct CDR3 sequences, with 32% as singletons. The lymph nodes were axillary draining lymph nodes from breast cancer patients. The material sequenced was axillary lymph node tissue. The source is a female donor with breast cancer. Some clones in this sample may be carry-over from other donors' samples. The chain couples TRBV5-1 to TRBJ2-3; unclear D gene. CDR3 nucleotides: TGCGCCAGCAGCCTGTTTTCGGAGAAAGATACGCAGTATTTT. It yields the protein CASSLFSEKDTQYF.